Below are 21 T cell receptor beta chains sequenced from a single sample in a study of response to subunit inactivated influenza vaccine. Using its own MiXCR run on the RT-PCR reads, TCRdb lists one record per CDR3 protein. The table has more than 400,000 distinct CDR3 sequences, approximately 11% seen once; the top ten hold about 12%. The material sequenced was PBMCs from blood, taken more than 35 days after vaccination. Every receptor here comes from a man in his fifties or sixties who received an inactivated influenza vaccine.

This clonotype was detected a few times. The chain links TRBV28 to TRBJ1-2, with 8 bases that match TRBD1. The CDR3 sequence is 13 residues long. Trimming cost V 4 bases and J 7 bases; bases outside gene matches: 5. Germline CDR1 MDHEN, CDR2 SYDVKM. CDR3 amino acids: CASSSHTGGGYTF. The CDR3 DNA follows: TGTGCCAGCAGTTCCCACACAGGGGGTGGCTACACCTTC.

The table lists this clonotype with a few counts. This rearrangement joins TRBV7-8 to TRBJ1-1; D is perhaps TRBD1 (6 bases). V was trimmed by 5 bases and J by 8 bases, leaving 21 bases between them. CDR1 is SGHVS, CDR2 FQNEAQ, per germline. This CDR3 region has 15 residues. The CDR3 DNA sequence: TGTGCCAGCAGCGGGGGGCTCGGGACTTTCACAGAAGCTTTCTTT. Translating it yields CASSGGLGTFTEAFF.

This clonotype was observed many times. The V gene is TRBV6-1, the J gene TRBJ2-5; 8 bases align to TRBD1. Unmatched junction bases numbered 4, after V lost 6 bases and J lost 4 bases. Per germline, CDR1 MNHNS and CDR2 SASEGT. The CDR3 is made up of 13 amino acids. As DNA, the CDR3 is TGTGCCAGCAGGGACAGGGTTGGAGAGACCCAGTACTTC. This gives the protein CASRDRVGETQYF.

This clonotype appeared a few times. The chain couples TRBV7-9 to TRBJ2-7; D unclear. This CDR3 has 12 residues. V lost 3 bases to trimming and J lost 5 bases, with 8 bases between them. CDR1 is SEHNR, CDR2 FQNEAQ, per germline (reference sequence). As DNA, the CDR3 is TGTGCCAGCAGCTTTGCTAGTGACGAGCAGTACTTC. The encoded protein is CASSFASDEQYF. The variable domain in full, with the rest retrieved from reference TRBV7-9 and TRBJ2-7, is DTGVSQNPRHKITKRGQNVTFRCDPISEHNRLYWYRQTLGQGPEFLTYFQNEAQLEKSRLLSDRFSAERPKGSFSTLEIQRTEQGDSAMYLCASSFASDEQYFGPGTRLTVT.

The chain is built from TRBV18 and TRBJ2-1; D is uncertain. V was shortened by 1 base and J by 5 bases, with 12 bases between the two germline ends. Germline CDR1 KGHSH, CDR2 LQKENI. This CDR3 region has 15 residues. The CDR3 sequence: CASSPQASADNEQFF. The CDR3 DNA sequence: TGTGCCAGCTCACCACAAGCTTCAGCTGACAATGAGCAGTTCTTC.

This clonotype came up a few times. The chain has TRBV5-1 and TRBJ2-5; D is possibly TRBD2 (5 bases). The CDR3 covers 16 residues. The V and J ends lost 1 base and 0 bases respectively, with 13 bases between them. Germline-derived CDR1 and CDR2 are SGHRS and YFSETQ. The CDR3 sequence is CASSLYGPGNQETQYF. The CDR3 DNA follows: TGCGCCAGCAGCTTGTATGGTCCGGGGAACCAAGAGACCCAGTACTTC. The variable domain in full, completed from reference TRBV5-1 and TRBJ2-5, reads KAGVTQTPRYLIKTRGQQVTLSCSPISGHRSVSWYQQTPGQGLQFLFEYFSETQRNKGNFPGRFSGRQFSNSRSEMNVSTLELGDSALYLCASSLYGPGNQETQYFGPGTRLLVL.

This clonotype was counted at least ten times. The chain joins TRBV11-2 to TRBJ2-3; 10 positions match TRBD2. CDR1 is SGHAT and CDR2 is FQNNGV in the germline V gene. The trim removed 4 bases at V and 4 bases at J, leaving 5 bases unmatched. This CDR3 has 15 amino acids. This CDR3 is CASSSSGSKSDTQYF. In DNA form, the CDR3 reads TGTGCCAGCAGCTCTAGCGGGAGCAAATCAGATACGCAGTATTTT. Filled out from reference TRBV11-2 and TRBJ2-3, the complete variable domain reads EAGVAQSPRYKIIEKRQSVAFWCNPISGHATLYWYQQILGQGPKLLIQFQNNGVVDDSQLPKDRFSAERLKGVDSTLKIQPAKLEDSAVYLCASSSSGSKSDTQYFGPGTRLTVL.

This clonotype has a handful of counts. This chain links TRBV12-3 or TRBV12-4 with TRBJ1-2; a possible D gene is TRBD1 (5 bases). V was clipped by 5 bases and J by 1 base, with 8 bases between them. The CDR3 is made up of 13 amino acids. The CDR3 spells CASSGADNYGYTF. CDR3 nucleotide sequence: TGTGCCAGCAGTGGGGCTGATAACTATGGCTACACCTTC.

The J gene is TRBJ2-3, the V gene TRBV11-3; a weak D match, TRBD1 (6 bases). Germline V gene sequence: CDR1 SGHNT, CDR2 YENEEA. The CDR3 is 13 amino acids. The germline V and J ends were trimmed by 6 bases and 8 bases, with 15 bases remaining between them. This chain's CDR3 is CASSRQVRGTQYF. The CDR3 DNA reads as TGTGCCAGCAGTCGACAGGTTCGGGGTACGCAGTATTTT.

This clonotype came up many times. This rearrangement joins TRBV5-1 to TRBJ2-7, with 7 bases aligning to TRBD1. CDR1 and CDR2 (germline): SGHRS, YFSETQ. Trimming took 2 bases from V and 3 from J; bases not matched to a gene: 5. The CDR3 is made up of 14 amino acids. CDR3 DNA: TGCGCCAGCAGCTTCGGGACAGATTACTACGAGCAGTACTTC. This sequence encodes CASSFGTDYYEQYF.

This sequence joins TRBV7-8 and TRBJ2-2; TRBD1 agrees at 7 bases. This CDR3 spans 17 amino acids. The germline gives CDR1 SGHVS, CDR2 FQNEAQ. With V trimmed by 5 bases and J by 1 base, 10 bases remained unmatched. CDR3 residues: CASSGHRGPLNTGELFF. CDR3 DNA: TGTGCCAGCAGCGGACACAGGGGACCACTGAACACCGGGGAGCTGTTTTTT.

This clonotype showed up many times. The chain joins TRBV29-1 to TRBJ2-3, with TRBD1 matching over 7 bases. In germline, CDR1 is SQVTM, CDR2 ANQGSEA. This CDR3 is built from 13 residues. Trimming removed 8 bases from V and 2 bases from J; junction bases left unmatched: 7. The CDR3 sequence: CSTRDSNTDTQYF. CDR3 DNA sequence: TGCAGCACCCGGGACAGCAACACAGATACGCAGTATTTT.

The chain uses TRBV20-1 and TRBJ2-7, with D hard to call. V was trimmed by 3 bases and J by 2 bases, leaving 11 bases between them. Germline CDR1 is DFQATT and CDR2 is SNEGSKA (reference sequence). There are 13 residues in the CDR3. CDR3 nucleotide sequence: TGCAGTGCTAGGGACGCTGTGACCTACGAGCAGTACTTC. Translating gives CSARDAVTYEQYF.

This clonotype was observed a few times. The CDR3 reads CASSPQGVTGELFF. The CDR3 DNA sequence: TGTGCCAGCAGTCCACAGGGAGTCACCGGGGAGCTGTTTTTT. V and J are TRBV12-3 or TRBV12-4 and TRBJ2-2; the D gene is possibly TRBD1 (6 bases). V shed 5 bases and J shed 4 bases, with 11 bases lying between them. The CDR3 runs 14 residues.

The chain is built from TRBV20-1 and TRBJ2-1; no reliable D call. CDR3 length: 14 residues. From germline, CDR1 is DFQATT and CDR2 SNEGSKA (reference sequence). Between the trimmed V and J ends, which lost 4 bases and 0 bases, there was a span of 10 bases. CDR3 coding DNA: TGCAGTGCTACAGGCGTTAGCTCCTACAATGAGCAGTTCTTC. Amino acid sequence: CSATGVSSYNEQFF.

This clonotype was seen only a few times. The gene calls are TRBV5-1 and TRBJ1-3; D unresolved. V was shortened by 4 bases and J by 4 bases, with 9 bases between the two germline ends. CDR3 length: 13 residues. Germline CDR1 and CDR2: SGHRS and YFSETQ. CDR3 residues: CASSGLPGNTIYF. CDR3 sequence (DNA): TGCGCCAGCAGCGGCCTACCGGGAAACACCATATATTTT.

This clonotype was seen more than once but under ten times. This sequence joins TRBV4-2 and TRBJ2-1; TRBD2 matches 9 bases. This CDR3 is 14 amino acids long. After removal of 6 bases from V and 8 bases from J, the junction contained 8 bases not matched to a gene. Germline lookup yields CDR1 LGHNA and CDR2 YNFKEQ. CDR3 DNA: TGTGCCAGCAGTAGCGGGAGAGGGGGATATGAGCAGTTCTTC. This codes for CASSSGRGGYEQFF.

This clonotype has ten or more counts. This chain links TRBV15 with TRBJ2-1; tentatively, D is TRBD2 (6 bases). The CDR3 loop spans 13 amino acids. Trimming took off 0 bases at V and 12 bases at J, with 12 bases between the two ends. Germline V CDR1 and CDR2: LNHNV, YYDKDF (reference sequence). CDR3 amino acids: CATSRDRGVSQFF. The CDR3 bases are TGTGCCACCAGCAGAGATCGCGGGGTGTCGCAGTTCTTC.

This clonotype was seen a few times. V and J are TRBV4-3 and TRBJ2-7, with a possible D match to TRBD1 (6 bases). Germline loops: CDR1 LGHNA, CDR2 YSLEER. V was trimmed by 2 bases and J by 4 bases, leaving 15 bases between them. The CDR3 contains 15 residues. The CDR3 DNA reads as TGCGCCAGCAGCCAATTATCCGGGACACAGTACGAGCAGTACTTC. Translating it yields CASSQLSGTQYEQYF.

This clonotype appeared many times. This chain uses TRBV7-8 with TRBJ2-1, with TRBD1 matching 7 bases. The CDR3 contains 16 residues. CDR1 and CDR2 from the germline V gene are SGHVS and FQNEAQ. Trimming at V came to 5 bases and at J to 7 bases, leaving 14 bases not matched to a gene. CDR3 loop: CASSPRQGRPKNEQFF. CDR3 nucleotide sequence: TGTGCCAGCAGCCCAAGACAGGGCCGACCCAAGAATGAGCAGTTCTTC.

The chain recombines TRBV9 with TRBJ1-1; maybe TRBD1 (6 bases). This CDR3 spans 15 amino acids. Germline V gives CDR1 SGDLS, CDR2 YYNGEE. The ends were cut back, 0 bases at V and 6 bases at J, with 15 bases in the middle. The CDR3: CASSVVQGWDSEAFF. The CDR3 nucleotides are TGTGCCAGCAGCGTAGTTCAGGGGTGGGACTCTGAAGCTTTCTTT.